The entry that follows covers one T cell receptor beta chain sequence. These data are taken from a study of blood T cell repertoires in COVID-19. Study-level background: Sites in the United States, Italy and Spain provided acute and convalescent COVID-19 samples.

The CDR3 covers 14 residues. Germline V gives CDR1 SGHVS, CDR2 FQNEAQ. The ends were cut back, 5 bases at V and 4 bases at J, with 14 bases in the middle. Per the study methods: Amplification from reference gene primers served as the basis for estimated nucleated cell counts. Data came from immunoSEQ multiplex PCR; TCRdb stores just in-frame clones and leaves some out. V, J and clone size derive from that table, while D and trimming were established from the DNA sequence. Of about 140,000 clones listed, over 80% are singletons. The J gene is TRBJ1-2, the V gene TRBV7-8, with D tentatively TRBD1 (5 bases). The TCR originated in a woman older than 75 with acute or convalescent COVID-19. Sequences were obtained from peripheral blood. CDR3 coding DNA: TGTGCCAGCAGCCCCGCTGGGGCAGCCTATGGCTACACCTTC. Translated, it gives CASSPAGAAYGYTF.